This entry lists 30 T cell receptor beta chains sequenced from one sample in a study of blood T cells in healthy people across ages. A second PCR of roughly 7 to 11 cycles used a sample-barcoded 5' primer and a J-beta primer mix. Via MiXCR, TCRdb re-called the 5' RACE reads, giving one row per CDR3 protein. This sample carries hundreds of thousands of distinct CDR3 sequences, roughly 50% of them seen once, and the ten largest clones take roughly 34%. Input material: blood. The source is a man between 60 and 75 years old in good health.

The rearrangement joins TRBV12-3 or TRBV12-4 to TRBJ1-6, with D possibly being TRBD1 (5 bases). Trimming removed 3 bases from V and 2 bases from J, with 11 bases in between. The CDR3 length is 16 residues. CDR3 in DNA: TGTGCCAGCAGTTTGACAGACGAAACCTATAATTCACCCCTCCACTTT. It specifies CASSLTDETYNSPLHF.

J is TRBJ2-1 and V is TRBV20-1; 13 nucleotides match TRBD2. Germline loops: CDR1 DFQATT, CDR2 SNEGSKA (reference sequence). After removal of 4 bases from V and 9 bases from J, the junction contained 18 bases not matched to a gene. The CDR3 has 18 residues. The DNA for the CDR3 is TGCAGTGCTACCGCTTTAGGACTAGCGGGGGCCGTTCGCGGTGAGCAGTTCTTC. Protein: CSATALGLAGAVRGEQFF.

V gene TRBV5-1 combines with J gene TRBJ2-1, with TRBD2 identical over 9 bases. The germline V gene encodes CDR1 SGHRS and CDR2 YFSETQ. The CDR3 runs 16 residues. The V gene end was trimmed by 6 bases and the J gene end by 4 bases; junction bases not matched to a gene: 11. The DNA of the CDR3 is TGCGCCAGCACCGCGGGGGGGGCTGTAGAATACAATGAGCAGTTCTTC. It yields the protein CASTAGGAVEYNEQFF. The variable domain in full, completed from reference TRBV5-1 and TRBJ2-1, reads KAGVTQTPRYLIKTRGQQVTLSCSPISGHRSVSWYQQTPGQGLQFLFEYFSETQRNKGNFPGRFSGRQFSNSRSEMNVSTLELGDSALYLCASTAGGAVEYNEQFFGPGTRLTVL.

The genes are TRBV27 and TRBJ1-5; 7 bases align to TRBD1. This CDR3 spans 15 amino acids. V lost 8 bases to trimming and J lost 2 bases; unmatched junction nucleotides: 9. Per the germline V gene, CDR1 is MNHEY and CDR2 is SMNVEV (reference sequence). CDR3 DNA sequence: TGTGCCAGCGAGTTCCAGGGGGGGGGCAATCAGCCCCAGCATTTT. This codes for CASEFQGGGNQPQHF.

The gene calls are TRBV7-9 and TRBJ1-1; TRBD1 matches 8 bases. This CDR3 contains 13 residues. V was clipped by 9 bases and J by 3 bases; unmatched bases: 6. Germline values: CDR1 SEHNR, CDR2 FQNEAQ (reference sequence). CDR3 region: CASTVQGDTEAFF. As DNA, the CDR3 is TGTGCCAGTACTGTACAGGGGGACACTGAAGCTTTCTTT.

The rearrangement uses TRBV2 and TRBJ2-2; possible D gene TRBD1, 5 bases. Germline CDR1 and CDR2: SNHLY and FYNNEI. Trimming left V 7 bases short and J 1 base short, with 16 bases between. CDR3 length: 16 amino acids. CDR3 loop: CASNRQDTRNTGELFF. The CDR3 DNA reads as TGTGCCAGCAACCGCCAGGACACACGGAACACCGGGGAGCTGTTTTTT.

V gene TRBV28 combines with J gene TRBJ2-1, with a weak D call TRBD2 (7 bases). Germline V CDR1 and CDR2: MDHEN, SYDVKM. V lost 3 bases to trimming and J lost 8 bases, with 14 bases between them. The CDR3 extends over 14 amino acids. The CDR3 reads CASSLGGGAYEQFF. CDR3 DNA: TGTGCCAGCAGTTTGGGTGGGGGGGCATATGAGCAGTTCTTC.

The V call is TRBV7-6, the J call TRBJ1-4; D unclear. V was shortened by 4 bases and J by 5 bases, with 11 bases between the two germline ends. CDR3 size: 14 residues. CDR1 is SGHVS, CDR2 FNYEAQ, per germline. The chain's CDR3 is CASSSLGRNEKLFF. The DNA of the CDR3 is TGTGCCAGCAGCTCCCTAGGCCGGAATGAAAAACTGTTTTTT.

The rearrangement links TRBV10-3 to TRBJ2-5; TRBD2 is a possible D gene (6 bases). The germline CDR1 and CDR2 sequences are ENHRY and SYGVKD. The CDR3 length is 13 residues. The V end was cut by 5 bases, the J end by 3 bases, with 10 bases between. The CDR3 bases are TGTGCCATCAGTACGGGAGACGAAGAGACCCAGTACTTC. Encoded protein: CAISTGDEETQYF.

The chain employs TRBV5-5 and TRBJ1-4, with 7 bases fitting TRBD1. The CDR3 covers 20 residues. Germline CDR1 reads SGHKS; CDR2 reads YYEKEE (reference sequence). The J segment lost 0 bases and the V segment lost 0 bases, leaving 14 bases of the junction unmatched. DNA for the CDR3: TGTGCCAGCAGCTTGGTGGCCCCCGGGGCAGGGGGAACAACTAATGAAAAACTGTTTTTT. It translates to CASSLVAPGAGGTTNEKLFF.

The gene calls are TRBV5-1 and TRBJ2-1, with 11 bases identical to TRBD2. Germline lookup yields CDR1 SGHRS and CDR2 YFSETQ. This CDR3 comprises 15 residues. The V and J ends lost 0 bases and 8 bases, in that order; junction bases with no gene match: 4. The CDR3 spells CASSLVAGGFDEQFF. In DNA form, the CDR3 reads TGCGCCAGCAGCTTGGTAGCGGGGGGGTTCGATGAGCAGTTCTTC.

The genes are TRBV7-2 and TRBJ2-1; D might be TRBD2 (6 bases). This CDR3 is 16 amino acids long. The V end lost 1 base, the J end lost 6 bases, and 16 bases lay between the germline ends. Germline assignment: CDR1 SGHTA and CDR2 FQGNSA. In DNA form, the CDR3 reads TGTGCCAGCAGCTTAGAGGTGACTAGGGTGGCCAATGAGCAGTTCTTC. Residues: CASSLEVTRVANEQFF.

This clonotype was detected only a few times. The chain links TRBV20-1 to TRBJ2-1, with 9 bases matching TRBD2. Losses at the gene ends were 0 bases for V and 1 base for J; bases not matched to a gene: 10. Germline CDR1 DFQATT, CDR2 SNEGSKA (reference sequence). The CDR3 has 18 residues. The DNA for the CDR3 is TGCAGTGCTAGAGATATAAGCGGTAGCGGGGGTTCCTACAATGAGCAGTTCTTC. The encoded protein is CSARDISGSGGSYNEQFF.

There are many counts of this clonotype. The V gene is TRBV7-9, the J gene TRBJ2-1, with TRBD1 identical over 7 bases. The CDR3 extends over 14 amino acids. Trimming cost V 5 bases and J 4 bases; bases outside gene matches: 5. Germline values: CDR1 SEHNR, CDR2 FQNEAQ (reference sequence). The CDR3, as DNA: TGTGCCAGCAGCCCGGGACAGTCGTACAATGAGCAGTTCTTC. Encoded protein: CASSPGQSYNEQFF.

The chain carries TRBV7-9 and TRBJ1-1; a weak D match, TRBD1 (5 bases). This CDR3 contains 14 residues. CDR1 is SEHNR, CDR2 FQNEAQ, per germline (reference sequence). V was trimmed by 4 bases and J by 4 bases, leaving 13 bases between them. In nucleotides, the CDR3 is TGTGCCAGCAGCTCCCAAGGGGTCGGCACTGAAGCTTTCTTT. Protein product: CASSSQGVGTEAFF.

The CDR3 protein is CASSLDVGGADTQYF. In DNA form, the CDR3 reads TGCGCCAGCAGCTTGGACGTCGGGGGGGCAGATACGCAGTATTTT. V gene TRBV5-1 combines with J gene TRBJ2-3, with 8 bases fitting TRBD2. CDR1 and CDR2 from the germline V gene are SGHRS and YFSETQ. The CDR3 totals 15 residues. Germline trimming cut 0 bases from V and 4 bases from J; bases unmatched to any gene: 4.

The genes are TRBV18 and TRBJ2-4; a weak D match, TRBD1 (6 bases). The end of the DNA aligns better with TRBJ2-7, so the J call may be wrong. Germline V gives CDR1 KGHSH, CDR2 LQKENI. The length of the CDR3 is 15 residues. CDR3 coding DNA: TGTGCCAGCTCACCACCCGGAGCAGGGGTTTACGAGCAGTACTTC. This gives the protein CASSPPGAGVYEQYF.

The CDR3 spells CASSLTPGTLYEQYF. CDR3 nucleotide sequence: TGTGCCAGCAGCTTAACCCCCGGAACCCTCTACGAGCAGTACTTC. J is TRBJ2-4 and V is TRBV7-2; no firm D call. The J call may be faulty, since TRBJ2-7 better matches the DNA end. This CDR3 has 15 amino acids. Germline CDR1 reads SGHTA; CDR2 reads FQGNSA.

The rearrangement joins TRBV27 to TRBJ2-5, with 8 bases that match TRBD1. This CDR3 contains 15 residues. Germline CDR1 is MNHEY and CDR2 is SMNVEV (reference sequence). V lost 2 bases and J lost 5; bases outside the gene matches: 7. CDR3 region: CASSLGRTGRETQYF. The CDR3 bases are TGTGCCAGCAGTTTAGGACGGACAGGGCGGGAGACCCAGTACTTC.

This chain connects TRBV29-1 to TRBJ1-1; D is undetermined. The CDR3 length is 12 residues. The germline CDR1 and CDR2 sequences are SQVTM and ANQGSEA. V lost 7 bases and J 8 bases, leaving 17 bases between the germline ends. The CDR3, as DNA: TGCAGCGAAAGGACCCTAAGGCCGGAAGCTTTCTTT. Translating it yields CSERTLRPEAFF.

The genes are TRBV29-1 and TRBJ2-1; TRBD1 might be the D (6 bases). The V gene's germline CDR1 is SQVTM and CDR2 ANQGSEA. Trimming shortened V by 1 base and J by 0 bases, and 10 bases separated the two germline ends. There are 15 residues in the CDR3. CDR3 protein: CSVEGGRNSYNEQFF. CDR3 coding DNA: TGCAGCGTTGAAGGGGGGCGGAACTCCTACAATGAGCAGTTCTTC.

In regard to this clonotype: A junction boundary mismatches the germline segment, possibly from a read error. This chain links TRBV7-2 with TRBJ2-3; 9 bases are a match to TRBD1. This CDR3 has 15 residues. Germline CDR1 is SGHTA and CDR2 is FQGNSA. The CDR3 region is CATSLRDRVTDTQYF. CDR3 bases: TGTGCCACCAGCTTAAGGGACAGGGTTACAGATACGCAGTATTTT. Full variable domain (rest looked up from reference TRBV7-2 and TRBJ2-3): GAGVSQSPSNKVTEKGKDVELRCDPISGHTALYWYRQSLGQGLEFLIYFQGNSAPDKSGLPSDRFSAERTGGSVSTLTIQRTQQEDSAVYLCATSLRDRVTDTQYFGPGTRLTVL.

J is TRBJ2-1 and V is TRBV29-1; 7 bases line up with TRBD2. The CDR3 has 12 residues. V shed 6 bases and J 9 bases; nucleotides not matched to a gene: 8. CDR1 and CDR2 from the germline V gene are SQVTM and ANQGSEA. CDR3 region: CSVGAGVGEQFF. DNA for the CDR3: TGCAGCGTGGGTGCGGGGGTGGGTGAGCAGTTCTTC.

The chain joins TRBV7-2 to TRBJ1-2; D unclear. Germline lookup yields CDR1 SGHTA and CDR2 FQGNSA. Trimming removed 5 bases from V and 4 bases from J, with 14 bases in between. This CDR3 spans 14 amino acids. The CDR3 region has the DNA TGTGCCAGCAGCGTCAGGTTCACGGGCTATGGCTACACCTTC. It codes for CASSVRFTGYGYTF.

The chain uses TRBV29-1 and TRBJ2-5, with 7 bases that match TRBD1. Losses at the gene ends were 6 bases for V and 2 bases for J; bases not matched to a gene: 3. The germline gives CDR1 SQVTM, CDR2 ANQGSEA. The CDR3 has 12 residues. The chain's CDR3 is CSVGQIQETQYF. In DNA, the CDR3 is TGCAGCGTGGGACAGATACAAGAGACCCAGTACTTC.

This chain links TRBV29-1 with TRBJ2-3, with D perhaps being TRBD1 or TRBD2 (5 bases each). With 3 bases removed from V and 0 bases from J, the gap between germline ends came to 10 bases. The CDR3 spans 14 residues. Germline CDR1 and CDR2: SQVTM and ANQGSEA. The CDR3 sequence is CSVEGRTSTDTQYF. The CDR3 DNA reads as TGCAGCGTTGAGGGACGGACTAGCACAGATACGCAGTATTTT.

The chain recombines TRBV4-3 with TRBJ2-1; 7 bases agree with TRBD2. The germline V gene encodes CDR1 LGHNA and CDR2 YSLEER. This CDR3 is 16 amino acids long. V lost 4 bases, J lost 4 bases, and 10 bases stayed unmatched. CDR3 sequence (DNA): TGCGCCAGCAGCCTCAATCACGGGGGGACTTACAATGAGCAGTTCTTC. Its protein is CASSLNHGGTYNEQFF.

This clonotype was observed a few times. J is TRBJ2-1 and V is TRBV7-2; 8 bases match TRBD1. Germline values: CDR1 SGHTA, CDR2 FQGNSA. Trimming removed 1 base from V and 0 bases from J; junction bases left unmatched: 5. This CDR3 region has 17 residues. CDR3 loop: CASSLGTGSVSYNEQFF. The CDR3 DNA sequence: TGTGCCAGCAGCTTAGGGACAGGGTCCGTCTCCTACAATGAGCAGTTCTTC.

Only a few counts were recorded for this clonotype. This chain joins TRBV7-6 and TRBJ2-5; D is ambiguous. Germline V gene lookup returns CDR1 SGHVS and CDR2 FNYEAQ. V was shortened by 5 bases and J by 5 bases, with 15 bases between the two germline ends. The CDR3 covers 14 residues. The CDR3 reads CASSTLGLVETQYF. The CDR3 DNA is TGTGCCAGCAGCACCCTGGGCCTAGTGGAGACCCAGTACTTC. The full variable domain, with the rest looked up from reference TRBV7-6 and TRBJ2-5, is GAGVSQSPRYKVTKRGQDVALRCDPISGHVSLYWYRQALGQGPEFLTYFNYEAQQDKSGLPNDRFSAERPEGSISTLTIQRTEQRDSAMYRCASSTLGLVETQYFGPGTRLLVL.

This sequence joins TRBV7-9 and TRBJ1-4; 7 nucleotides line up with TRBD1. This CDR3 contains 14 residues. Germline CDR1 reads SEHNR; CDR2 reads FQNEAQ (reference sequence). V dropped 5 bases and J dropped 5; count of bases not matched to a gene: 5. CDR3 protein: CASSLRDSNEKLFF. The CDR3 DNA follows: TGTGCCAGCAGCCTCCGGGACAGCAATGAAAAACTGTTTTTT.